The 4 T cell receptor beta chains below all came from one sample that was sequenced in a study of blood T cell repertoires in COVID-19. Sequenced by immunoSEQ multiplex PCR; TCRdb stores in-frame clones only, minus some. The sample lists 270,000 or so clones; roughly nine tenths were seen once. Sequencing was carried out using peripheral blood. Receptor source: a woman under 40 with COVID-19, enrolled during active disease.

V gene TRBV27 combines with J gene TRBJ2-1; D possibly corresponds to TRBD2 (6 bases). This CDR3 comprises 13 residues. The ends were cut back, 4 bases at V and 13 bases at J, with 17 bases in the middle. Germline V gives CDR1 MNHEY, CDR2 SMNVEV (reference sequence). In DNA, the CDR3 is TGTGCCAGCAGTTGGACTCCTTGGGGGGAACAGTTCTTC. Amino acids: CASSWTPWGEQFF.

Here the CDR3 reads CASSLTPWITDTQYF. CDR3 in DNA: TGTGCCAGCAGCCTGACTCCGTGGATCACAGATACGCAGTATTTT. The chain uses TRBV3-1 (or the pseudogene TRBV3-2) and TRBJ2-3; D is uncertain. The germline gives CDR1 LGHDT, CDR2 YNNKEL (reference sequence). CDR3 length: 15 amino acids. V dropped 4 bases and J dropped 2 bases, with 13 bases sitting between them.

The chain couples TRBV3-1 (or the pseudogene TRBV3-2) to TRBJ2-1, with 7 bases that match TRBD2. With 3 bases clipped from V and 0 bases from J, the junction kept 8 bases outside the gene matches. CDR3 length: 17 amino acids. From germline, CDR1 is LGHDT and CDR2 YNNKEL (reference sequence). CDR3 nucleotides: TGTGCCAGCAGCCACACCGGGACTACCCTCTCCTACAATGAGCAGTTCTTC. Protein product: CASSHTGTTLSYNEQFF.

The rearrangement joins TRBV5-4 to TRBJ2-3; the match to TRBD1 covers 9 bases. CDR1 and CDR2 (germline): SGHNT, YYREEE (reference sequence). This CDR3 is 17 amino acids long. J was trimmed by 5 bases and V by 4 bases; bases with no gene match: 14. The CDR3 reads CASSPETGTGLGDTQYF. The CDR3 DNA sequence: TGTGCCAGCAGCCCGGAGACCGGGACAGGGTTGGGAGATACGCAGTATTTT.